This T cell receptor beta chain derives from a study of cytomegalovirus exposure and HLA in healthy donors. Primers included in the PCR were 60 Vbeta and 13 Jbeta primers. Data came from immunoSEQ multiplex PCR; TCRdb stores just in-frame clones and leaves some out. Of 180,000 or so clones listed, 65% to 90% were seen once; the top ten hold 0.25% to 0.4%. This TCR was sampled from a woman in her twenties or thirties in good health and CMV-seronegative. Sequencing used PBMCs.

The CDR3 region has the DNA TGTGCCAGCAGTGACCCCTCCGGGACAGGGAACAATGAGCAGTTCTTC. Its translation: CASSDPSGTGNNEQFF. The chain uses TRBV25-1 and TRBJ2-1; 9 bases agree with TRBD1. This CDR3 is built from 16 residues. V lost 3 bases, J lost 5 bases, and 8 bases stayed unmatched. Germline lookup yields CDR1 MGHDK and CDR2 SYGVNS.